This is a list of T cell receptor beta chains from one sample in a study of Tregs in tolerant kidney transplant recipients. Profiling relied on immunoSEQ multiplex PCR, and the TCRdb table lists in-frame clones only, not all of them. Altogether roughly 64,000 clones are present, 80% to 90% being singletons, with the ten largest covering about 4%. Sequenced material: CD4+ T cells from blood (PBMCs), taken 6 months after the transplant. These TCRs come from a human patient who received a combined kidney and bone marrow transplant. Some T cells may possibly be graft donor cells. CDR3s include the opening cysteine and the closing phenylalanine or tryptophan. D genes are given only for firm matches. Some rows mark clone size as missing; the rest say once, few, many or name a class of expanded clone.

>TRBV18|.|TRBJ2-3|.
TGTGCCAGCTCAAAAAACTTACTCACAGATACGCAGTATTTT
CASSKNLLTDTQYF
>TRBV7-9|.|TRBJ2-5|.
TGTGCCAGCAGCTGGTTGAGTGGGTACAGGGAGCAAGAGACCCAGTACTTC
CASSWLSGYREQETQYF
>TRBV29-1|.|TRBJ1-1|TRBD1
TGCAGCGGGGCGGACAGGGTTGACACTGAAGCTTTCTTT
CSGADRVDTEAFF
>TRBV5-6|.|TRBJ1-6|.
TGTGCCAGCAGCTTGGGAAGCAGCCGGGATAATTCCCCCCTCCACTTT
CASSLGSSRDNSPLHF
>TRBV9|.|TRBJ2-7|TRBD1
TGTGCCAGCAGCGTAACTGGACAGGGACGAGGGCAGTACTTC
CASSVTGQGRGQYF
>TRBV19|.|TRBJ2-1|.
TGTGCCAGTAGTCAAACCCGGGACTGGATCTACAATGAGCAGTTCTTC
CASSQTRDWIYNEQFF
>TRBV6-5|.|TRBJ2-1|TRBD2
TGTGCCAGCAGCCGTAGCGGGATTCGAAAAGAGCAGTTCTTC
CASSRSGIRKEQFF
>TRBV28|.|TRBJ1-4|.
TGTGCCAGCAGTTTTCCGTCTGGGGGGGAAAAACTGTTTTTT
CASSFPSGGEKLFF
>TRBV7-2|.|TRBJ2-2|TRBD2
TGTGCCAGCAGGAGGACTAGCGGGGGACTCACCGGGGAGCTGTTTTTT
CASRRTSGGLTGELFF
>TRBV7-3|.|TRBJ2-1|TRBD2
TGTGCCAGCAGCTTACATCCGACGGGGGGTCCCTACAATGAGCAGTTCTTC
CASSLHPTGGPYNEQFF
>TRBV11-3|.|TRBJ2-7|TRBD1
TGTGCCAGCAGCTCCGGGACAGGGCAGTACGAGCAGTACTTC
CASSSGTGQYEQYF
>TRBV6-1|.|TRBJ2-3|TRBD1
TGTGCCAGCAGTGACCGCAGGGACAGTTCTAGCACAGATACGCAGTATTTT
CASSDRRDSSSTDTQYF
>TRBV10-3|.|TRBJ2-3|TRBD1
TGTGCCATCAGTGAGTCCGGACAGGGTCCAGATACGCAGTATTTT
CAISESGQGPDTQYF
>TRBV19|.|TRBJ2-7|TRBD2
TGTGCCAGTTCCGGACTAGCAGCCTACGAGCAGTACTTC
CASSGLAAYEQYF
>TRBV19|.|TRBJ2-5|.
TGTGCCAGTATGGGGGCTTACCAAGAGACCCAGTACTTC
CASMGAYQETQYF
>TRBV11-2|.|TRBJ2-5|.
TGTGCCAGCAGCTCGGAGACCCAGTACTTC
CASSSETQYF
>TRBV14|.|TRBJ2-1|.
TGTGCCAGCAGCCAGAGGTCCTACAATGAGCAGTTCTTC
CASSQRSYNEQFF
>TRBV11-2|.|TRBJ1-3|.
TGTGCCAGCAGCGTGCGACAGACACTCTCTGGAAACACCATATATTTT
CASSVRQTLSGNTIYF
>TRBV30|.|TRBJ2-3|.
TGTGCCTGGGCCGCGAGCACAGATACGCAGTATTTT
CAWAASTDTQYF
>TRBV11-3|once|TRBJ2-1|TRBD2
TGTGCCAGCAGCTTAGTTGCGGGGGTATACAATGAGCAGTTCTTC
CASSLVAGVYNEQFF
>TRBV7-2|.|TRBJ1-2|.
TGTGCCAGCAGCTCCCCTGGGGGGGCAGGCTACACCTTC
CASSSPGGAGYTF
>TRBV5-5|.|TRBJ1-4|.
TGTGCCAGCAGCGCTCCGGGACATCGCAAAGCTAATGAAAAACTGTTTTTT
CASSAPGHRKANEKLFF
>TRBV4-3|.|TRBJ2-3|TRBD2
TGCGCCAGCAGCCCATCTCCGGGCGGGAGGGCCAAAGATACGCAGTATTTT
CASSPSPGGRAKDTQYF
>TRBV29-1|.|TRBJ2-3|.
TGCAGCGTGATGACAGCCGACACAGATACGCAGTATTTT
CSVMTADTDTQYF
>TRBV5-4|once|TRBJ2-1|TRBD2
TGTGCCAGCAGCGGACTAGCGAACTCCTACAATGAGCAGTTCTTC
CASSGLANSYNEQFF
>TRBV9|.|TRBJ1-6|.
TGTGCCAGCAGCTCCCGGGAGGGGGCCTATAATTCACCCCTCCACTTT
CASSSREGAYNSPLHF
>TRBV9|.|TRBJ1-4|.
TGTGCCAGCAGCGTTCATGTTAATGAAAAACTGTTTTTT
CASSVHVNEKLFF
>TRBV18|.|TRBJ2-1|TRBD2
TGTGCCAGCTCATGGCGGGAGGGATCCTACAATGAGCAGTTCTTC
CASSWREGSYNEQFF
>TRBV6-6|.|TRBJ1-1|TRBD1
TGTGCCAGCAGTTTACAGGGGAGGACTGAAGCTTTCTTT
CASSLQGRTEAFF
>TRBV2|.|TRBJ2-2|TRBD1
TGTGCCAGCAGCGTTACAGGGGGCGTGAACACCGGGGAGCTGTTTTTT
CASSVTGGVNTGELFF
>TRBV18|.|TRBJ2-7|TRBD1
TGTGCCAGCTCACCAGAGACAGGGAGTAACGAGCAGTACTTC
CASSPETGSNEQYF
>TRBV18|.|TRBJ1-1|.
TGTGCCAGCTCACTTGGCAGGGACACTGAAGCTTTCTTT
CASSLGRDTEAFF
>TRBV10-3|.|TRBJ2-5|.
TGTGCCATCGGACAGGAGGGAGAGACCCAGTACTTC
CAIGQEGETQYF
>TRBV11-3|.|TRBJ2-7|.
TGTGCCAGCAGCTTAGGCGCCAGGGTGGGGAAGAACGAGCAGTACTTC
CASSLGARVGKNEQYF
>TRBV13|few|TRBJ1-2|.
TGTGCCAGCAGCTTTCTGGGCCCAGGCTATGGCTACACCTTC
CASSFLGPGYGYTF
>TRBV30|.|TRBJ1-2|.
TGTGCCTGGGGGACACGTAACTACTATGGCTACACCTTC
CAWGTRNYYGYTF
>TRBV5-1|.|TRBJ1-1|.
TGCGCCAGCAGCTTGGAGTTGTTGGAGTACACTGAAGCTTTCTTT
CASSLELLEYTEAFF
>TRBV25-1|.|TRBJ2-7|.
TGTGCCAGCAGTGAAGCTGTATCGGGTGACGAGCAGTACTTC
CASSEAVSGDEQYF
>TRBV21-1|.|TRBJ1-2|.
TGTGCCAGCAGCACTGACAGGGTAGATGGCTACACCTTC
CASSTDRVDGYTF
>TRBV18|.|TRBJ2-7|TRBD2
TGTGCCAGCTCACCCACTAGCGGGAGCTCCTACGAGCAGTACTTC
CASSPTSGSSYEQYF
>TRBV5-4|.|TRBJ1-1|.
TGTGCCAGCAGCTTGAGTACAGGCTTGAACACTGAAGCTTTCTTT
CASSLSTGLNTEAFF
>TRBV19|.|TRBJ2-3|TRBD2
TGTGCCAGTAGTACCCCTGGCGGGGGGCCCACAGATACGCAGTATTTT
CASSTPGGGPTDTQYF
>TRBV5-6|.|TRBJ2-5|.
TGTGCCAGCATATATTCGTGGACAGTTCAAGAGACCCAGTACTTC
CASIYSWTVQETQYF
>TRBV10-2|.|TRBJ1-6|.
TGCGCCAGCAGTGGAGGGAGGAATTCACCCCTCCACTTT
CASSGGRNSPLHF